The clone carrying this TCR beta chain was counted only a few times. V dropped 6 bases and J dropped 2; count of bases not matched to a gene: 5. Per germline, CDR1 WNHNN and CDR2 SYGVQD (reference sequence). The CDR3 sequence is 15 residues long. This sample is drawn from a study of OX40 agonist ivuxolimab in advanced cancers. The method was immunoSEQ multiplex PCR; TCRdb's version includes in-frame clones alone and lacks a portion of them. This sample has some 10,000 clones, with around 74% found just once. This sequence originates from an adult with an advanced solid tumor such as melanoma, head and neck, liver or kidney cancer. Specimen: CD4+ or CD8+ T cells sorted from blood, collected in a trial of the OX40 agonist ivuxolimab. The chain links TRBV10-1 to TRBJ2-1; 9 bases are shared with TRBD2. CDR3: CASRRLAVAYNEQFF. CDR3 coding DNA: TGCGCCAGCAGGAGACTAGCGGTAGCCTACAATGAGCAGTTCTTC.